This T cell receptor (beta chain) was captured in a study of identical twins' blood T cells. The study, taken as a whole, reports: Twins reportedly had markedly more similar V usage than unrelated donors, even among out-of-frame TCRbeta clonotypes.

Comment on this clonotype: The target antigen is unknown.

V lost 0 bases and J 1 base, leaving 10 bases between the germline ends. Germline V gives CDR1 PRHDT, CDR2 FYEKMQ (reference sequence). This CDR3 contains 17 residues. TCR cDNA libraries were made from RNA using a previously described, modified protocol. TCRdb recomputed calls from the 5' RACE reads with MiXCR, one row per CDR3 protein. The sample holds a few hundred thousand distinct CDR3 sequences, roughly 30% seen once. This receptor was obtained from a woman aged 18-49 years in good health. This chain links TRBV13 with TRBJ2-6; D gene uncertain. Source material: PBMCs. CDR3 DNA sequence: TGTGCCAGCAGCTTAGGAAATTTGGTATCTGGGGCCAACGTCCTGACTTTC. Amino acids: CASSLGNLVSGANVLTF. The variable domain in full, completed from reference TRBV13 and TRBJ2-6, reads AAGVIQSPRHLIKEKRETATLKCYPIPRHDTVYWYQQGPGQDPQFLISFYEKMQSDKGSIPDRFSAQQFSDYHSELNMSSLELGDSALYFCASSLGNLVSGANVLTFGAGSRLTVL.